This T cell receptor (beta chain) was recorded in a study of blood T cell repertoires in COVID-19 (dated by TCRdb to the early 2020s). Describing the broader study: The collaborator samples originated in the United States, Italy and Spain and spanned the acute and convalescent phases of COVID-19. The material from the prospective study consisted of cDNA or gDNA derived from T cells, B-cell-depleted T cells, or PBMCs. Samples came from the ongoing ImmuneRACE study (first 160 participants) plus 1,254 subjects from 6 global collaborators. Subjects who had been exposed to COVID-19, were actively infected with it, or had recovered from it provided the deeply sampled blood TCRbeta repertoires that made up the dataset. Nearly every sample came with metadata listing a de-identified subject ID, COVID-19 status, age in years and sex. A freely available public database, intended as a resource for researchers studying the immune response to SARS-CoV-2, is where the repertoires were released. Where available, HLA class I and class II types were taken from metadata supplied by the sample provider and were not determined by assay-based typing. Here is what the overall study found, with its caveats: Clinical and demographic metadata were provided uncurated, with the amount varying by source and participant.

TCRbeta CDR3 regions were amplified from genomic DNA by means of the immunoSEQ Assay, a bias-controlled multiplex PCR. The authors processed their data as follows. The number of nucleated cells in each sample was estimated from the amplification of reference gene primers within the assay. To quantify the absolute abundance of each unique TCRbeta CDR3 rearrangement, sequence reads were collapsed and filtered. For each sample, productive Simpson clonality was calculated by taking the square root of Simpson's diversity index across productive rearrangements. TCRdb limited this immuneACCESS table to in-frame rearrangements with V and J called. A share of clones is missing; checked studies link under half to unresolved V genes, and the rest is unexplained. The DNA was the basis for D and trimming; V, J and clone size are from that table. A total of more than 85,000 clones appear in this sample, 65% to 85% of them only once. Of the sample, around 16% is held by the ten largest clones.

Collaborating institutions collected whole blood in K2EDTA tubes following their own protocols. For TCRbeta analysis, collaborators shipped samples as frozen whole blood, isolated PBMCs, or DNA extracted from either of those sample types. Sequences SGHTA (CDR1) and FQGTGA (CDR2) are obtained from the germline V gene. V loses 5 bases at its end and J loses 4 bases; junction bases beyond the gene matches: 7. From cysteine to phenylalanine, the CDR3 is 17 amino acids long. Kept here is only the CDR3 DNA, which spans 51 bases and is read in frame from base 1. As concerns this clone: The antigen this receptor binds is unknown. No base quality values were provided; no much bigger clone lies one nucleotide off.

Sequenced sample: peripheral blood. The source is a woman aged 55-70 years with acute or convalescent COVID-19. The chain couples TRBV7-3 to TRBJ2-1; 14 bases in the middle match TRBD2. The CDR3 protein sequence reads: CASSHGLAGGLYNEQFF. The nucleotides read TGTGCCAGCAGCCACGGACTAGCGGGGGGTCTTTACAATGAGCAGTTCTTC.